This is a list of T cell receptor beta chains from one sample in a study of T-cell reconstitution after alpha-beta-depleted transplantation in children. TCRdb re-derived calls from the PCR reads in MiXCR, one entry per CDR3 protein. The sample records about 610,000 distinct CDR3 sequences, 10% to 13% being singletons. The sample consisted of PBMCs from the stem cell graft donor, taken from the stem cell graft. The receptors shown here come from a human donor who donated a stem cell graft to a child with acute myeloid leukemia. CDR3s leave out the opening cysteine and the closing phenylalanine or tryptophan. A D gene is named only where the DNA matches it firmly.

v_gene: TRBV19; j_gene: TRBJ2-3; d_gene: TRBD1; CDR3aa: ASRRQGEDTQY
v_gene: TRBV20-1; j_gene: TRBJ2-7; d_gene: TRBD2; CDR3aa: SVRESGLYEQY
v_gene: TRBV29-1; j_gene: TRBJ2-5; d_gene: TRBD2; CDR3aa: SVEKLTGGETQY
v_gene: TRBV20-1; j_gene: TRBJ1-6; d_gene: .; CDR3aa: SAREQGGGGNSPLH
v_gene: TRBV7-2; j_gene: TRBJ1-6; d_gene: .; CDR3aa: ASSLGGLNSPLH
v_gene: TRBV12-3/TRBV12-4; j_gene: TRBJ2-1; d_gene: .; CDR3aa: ASGLGGLVEQF
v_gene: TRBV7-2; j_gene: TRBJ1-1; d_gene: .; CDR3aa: ASSLGLRGYTEAF
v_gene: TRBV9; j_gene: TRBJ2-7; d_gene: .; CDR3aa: ASSVGQSSSYEQY
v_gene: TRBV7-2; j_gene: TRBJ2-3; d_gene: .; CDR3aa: ASSLGPVADTQY
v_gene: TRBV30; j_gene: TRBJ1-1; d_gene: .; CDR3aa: AWTLGFNTEAF
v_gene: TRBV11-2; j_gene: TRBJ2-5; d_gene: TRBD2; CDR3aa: ASIPGLDFVGTQY
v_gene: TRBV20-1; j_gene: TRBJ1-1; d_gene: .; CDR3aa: SARPPLGETEAF
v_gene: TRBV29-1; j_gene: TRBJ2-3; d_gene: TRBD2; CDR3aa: SAIFLAAATDTQY
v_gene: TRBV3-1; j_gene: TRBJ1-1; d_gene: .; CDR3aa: ASSQDLRAAF
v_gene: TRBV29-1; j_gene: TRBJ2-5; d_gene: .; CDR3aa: SVGGNQETQY
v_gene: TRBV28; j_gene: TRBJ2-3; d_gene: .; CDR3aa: ASRPTGDTDTQY
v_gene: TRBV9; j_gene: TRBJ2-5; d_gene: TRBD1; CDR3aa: ASSVGQGEVETQY
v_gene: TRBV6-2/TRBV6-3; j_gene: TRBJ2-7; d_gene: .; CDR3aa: ASRKGGPHEQY
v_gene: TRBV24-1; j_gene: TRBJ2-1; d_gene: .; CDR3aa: ATSDTASFGNEQF
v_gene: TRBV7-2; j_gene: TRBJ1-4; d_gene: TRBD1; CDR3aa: ASSRQTGTNEKLF
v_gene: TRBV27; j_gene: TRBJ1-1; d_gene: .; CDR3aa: ASSPTQGRTEAF
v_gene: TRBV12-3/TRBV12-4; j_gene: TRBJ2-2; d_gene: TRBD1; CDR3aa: ASTRGTGVATGELF
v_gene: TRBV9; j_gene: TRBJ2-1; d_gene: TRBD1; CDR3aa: ASSARDSSYNEQF